The 28 T cell receptor beta chains listed next were all sequenced from one sample in a study of blood T cell repertoires in COVID-19. Libraries were prepared by immunoSEQ multiplex PCR; TCRdb keeps only in-frame clonotypes and omits some of them. Found here are approximately 270,000 clones, 75% to 90% of them singletons; the top ten hold roughly 4%. The specimen was PBMCs or T cells enriched from blood (not recorded which). The receptor set was obtained from a woman younger than 45 who had recovered from COVID-19.

The rearrangement links TRBV6-5 to TRBJ1-6, with D unclear. The ends were cut back, 2 bases at V and 8 bases at J, with 13 bases in the middle. Germline V lookup: CDR1 MNHEY, CDR2 SVGAGI. CDR3 length: 15 amino acids. The CDR3 region has the DNA TGTGCCAGCAGTTACCTCGATCCTCGGGATTCACCCCTCCACTTT. It specifies CASSYLDPRDSPLHF.

This chain joins TRBV27 and TRBJ1-3, with 7 bases aligning to TRBD1. The ends lost 6 bases at V and 2 bases at J; junction bases unmatched: 4. The CDR3 has 14 residues. Germline-derived CDR1 and CDR2 are MNHEY and SMNVEV (reference sequence). CDR3 residues: CASRLTGAGNTIYF. In DNA, the CDR3 is TGTGCCAGCAGGTTAACAGGGGCTGGAAACACCATATATTTT.

The CDR3 nucleotides read TGTGCCATCAGTGAGTCGAAGGGAGGGGCTTCACCCCTCCACTTT. This codes for CAISESKGGASPLHF. The chain joins TRBV10-3 to TRBJ1-6; tentatively, D is TRBD1 (5 bases). Germline V CDR1 and CDR2: ENHRY, SYGVKD. Trimming removed 0 bases at V and 9 bases at J, with 12 bases between. CDR3 length: 15 residues.

The chain carries TRBV7-6 and TRBJ2-1; 10 positions agree with TRBD2. CDR1 is SGHVS, CDR2 FNYEAQ, per germline. The CDR3 runs to 16 residues. V was clipped by 3 bases and J by 1 base; unmatched bases: 3. The CDR3 spells CASSFSGGKSYNEQFF. The CDR3, as DNA: TGTGCCAGCAGCTTTAGCGGGGGGAAGTCCTACAATGAGCAGTTCTTC.

The chain has TRBV5-6 and TRBJ1-2; D is unclear. V was shortened by 7 bases and J by 2 bases, with 15 bases between the two germline ends. Germline assignment: CDR1 SGHDT and CDR2 YYEEEE. CDR3 length: 14 residues. DNA for the CDR3: TGTGCCAGCGTACACCGGCGGCAAAACTATGGCTACACCTTC. Translating gives CASVHRRQNYGYTF.

V gene TRBV7-7 combines with J gene TRBJ2-5, with 7 nucleotides matching TRBD1. This CDR3 comprises 15 residues. The V gene's germline CDR1 is SSHAT and CDR2 FNYEAQ (reference sequence). The trim removed 1 base at V and 5 bases at J, leaving 7 bases unmatched. In nucleotides, the CDR3 is TGTGCCAGCAGCTTAGGGGCAGGGGGATTGGAGACCCAGTACTTC. It yields the protein CASSLGAGGLETQYF. Full variable domain (missing parts from reference TRBV7-7 and TRBJ2-5): GAGVSQSPRYKVTKRGQDVTLRCDPISSHATLYWYQQALGQGPEFLTYFNYEAQPDKSGLPSDRFSAERPEGSISTLTIQRTEQRDSAMYRCASSLGAGGLETQYFGPGTRLLVL.

The chain carries TRBV5-1 and TRBJ1-1, with D possibly matching TRBD1 (5 bases). Trimming cost V 4 bases and J 5 bases, with 15 bases left between them. CDR3 length: 14 amino acids. Germline V gene lookup returns CDR1 SGHRS and CDR2 YFSETQ. CDR3 nucleotides: TGCGCCAGCAGCATTACAGGAGCCGGGACTGAAGCTTTCTTT. Its protein is CASSITGAGTEAFF.

The chain employs TRBV5-1 and TRBJ2-1; perhaps TRBD1 as D (6 bases). Germline loops: CDR1 SGHRS, CDR2 YFSETQ. With 2 bases removed from V and 2 bases from J, the gap between germline ends came to 8 bases. CDR3 length: 14 amino acids. In DNA form, the CDR3 reads TGCGCCAGCAGCTTCACAGGGCCCTACAATGAGCAGTTCTTC. Protein sequence: CASSFTGPYNEQFF. The full variable domain, in which reference TRBV5-1 and TRBJ2-1 provide the parts outside the CDR3, is KAGVTQTPRYLIKTRGQQVTLSCSPISGHRSVSWYQQTPGQGLQFLFEYFSETQRNKGNFPGRFSGRQFSNSRSEMNVSTLELGDSALYLCASSFTGPYNEQFFGPGTRLTVL.

This clone was observed a handful of times. The rearrangement uses TRBV6-4 and TRBJ2-2; TRBD1 is a possible D gene (5 bases). V lost 0 bases, J lost 0 bases, and 8 bases lay in between. This CDR3 is 16 amino acids long. CDR1 and CDR2 from the germline V gene are MRHNA and SNTAGT. CDR3 sequence reads: CASSDSGATNTGELFF. The CDR3 DNA reads TGTGCCAGCAGTGACTCAGGGGCTACGAACACCGGGGAGCTGTTTTTT.

CDR3 in amino acids: CASSTGGAPDGYTF. As DNA, the CDR3 is TGTGCCAGCAGTACAGGGGGAGCCCCCGATGGCTACACCTTC. This sequence joins TRBV28 and TRBJ1-2; 8 nucleotides match TRBD1. CDR3 length equals 14 residues. Germline loops: CDR1 MDHEN, CDR2 SYDVKM. After removal of 5 bases from V and 6 bases from J, the junction contained 8 bases not matched to a gene.

This clone was found a few times. The J gene is TRBJ1-1, the V gene TRBV27; no firm D call. The CDR3 is 14 residues long. Between the trimmed V and J ends, which lost 2 bases and 0 bases, there was a span of 7 bases. The germline V gene encodes CDR1 MNHEY and CDR2 SMNVEV (reference sequence). CDR3 amino acids: CASSLSSVNTEAFF. CDR3 nucleotides: TGTGCCAGCAGTTTAAGTTCAGTGAACACTGAAGCTTTCTTT.

The chain uses TRBV28 and TRBJ2-5; possible D gene TRBD2, 5 bases. The CDR3 has 14 amino acids. Germline V gene lookup returns CDR1 MDHEN and CDR2 SYDVKM. Trimming left V 4 bases short and J 5 bases short, with 14 bases between. The CDR3 DNA reads as TGTGCCAGCAGTTCAGGACTTGCCCGGGAGACCCAGTACTTC. It yields the protein CASSSGLARETQYF.

The rearrangement uses TRBV28 and TRBJ2-7; D is unclear. Germline V lookup: CDR1 MDHEN, CDR2 SYDVKM. V gave up 1 base and J gave up 5 bases, with 9 bases separating them. The CDR3 has 13 residues. CDR3 residues: CASSLSVRHEQYF. CDR3 bases: TGTGCCAGCAGTTTATCGGTGAGGCACGAGCAGTACTTC.

This rearrangement joins TRBV10-3 to TRBJ2-2, with TRBD1 matching over 11 bases. The CDR3 is 15 amino acids. The germline V gene encodes CDR1 ENHRY and CDR2 SYGVKD. J gave up 0 bases and V 6 bases, and 0 bases lay outside the gene matches. The CDR3 coding sequence is TGTGCCATCAGGGGACAGGGGGCGAACACCGGGGAGCTGTTTTTT. It translates to CAIRGQGANTGELFF.

The chain couples TRBV7-9 to TRBJ2-3; 8 bases map to TRBD1. The V segment lost 1 base and the J segment 6 bases; nucleotides outside the gene matches: 18. The V gene's germline CDR1 is SEHNR and CDR2 FQNEAQ (reference sequence). The CDR3 covers 19 residues. CDR3 loop: CASSLVILIRGPGGDTQYF. The CDR3, as DNA: TGTGCCAGCAGCTTAGTGATTCTTATCAGGGGCCCAGGGGGCGATACGCAGTATTTT.

The chain recombines TRBV28 with TRBJ1-2, with TRBD1 identical over 7 bases. CDR1 and CDR2 from the germline V gene are MDHEN and SYDVKM. Trimming took 3 bases from V and 3 from J; bases not matched to a gene: 4. This CDR3 spans 14 amino acids. In DNA, the CDR3 is TGTGCCAGCAGTTTTAGGGGGCGCCACTATGGCTACACCTTC. Translating gives CASSFRGRHYGYTF.

V is TRBV18 and J is TRBJ1-5, with no clear D. The germline gives CDR1 KGHSH, CDR2 LQKENI. This CDR3 is built from 15 residues. V shed 4 bases and J shed 0 bases, with 10 bases lying between them. The CDR3 sequence: CASSRQAHSNQPQHF. The CDR3, as DNA: TGTGCCAGCTCACGCCAAGCGCATAGCAATCAGCCCCAGCATTTT.

The rearrangement links TRBV12-2 to TRBJ1-5. TRBV12-2 is marked as a pseudogene. This CDR3 spans 13 amino acids. This chain's CDR3 is CASRSGLNQPQHF. CDR3 nucleotide sequence: TGTGCAAGTCGTTCGGGACTTAATCAGCCCCAGCATTTT.

The V and J genes are TRBV24-1 and TRBJ2-5, with D possibly TRBD1 on 6 matching bases. CDR1 KGHDR and CDR2 SFDVKD come from the germline V gene. This CDR3 is built from 14 residues. With 3 bases removed from V and 1 base from J, the gap between germline ends came to 8 bases. Written as DNA, the CDR3 is TGTGCCACCAGTGATGTGGGGGCCCAAGAGACCCAGTACTTC. Translated, it gives CATSDVGAQETQYF.

This clone was detected only a few times. The chain employs TRBV4-2 and TRBJ2-2, with D possibly TRBD1 on 6 matching bases. This CDR3 comprises 14 residues. V was trimmed by 7 bases and J by 3 bases, leaving 12 bases between them. Germline lookup yields CDR1 LGHNA and CDR2 YNFKEQ. For the CDR3, the DNA is TGTGCCAGCACAAGAGGGGGAGACACCGGGGAGCTGTTTTTT. This sequence encodes CASTRGGDTGELFF.

The count of this clone is one. The CDR3 sequence: CASSLSGVNTGELFF. CDR3 nucleotide sequence: TGTGCCAGCAGTCTTAGCGGGGTAAACACCGGGGAGCTGTTTTTT. This sequence joins TRBV6-5 and TRBJ2-2, with TRBD2 matching over 8 bases. The V gene end was trimmed by 5 bases and the J gene end by 2 bases; junction bases not matched to a gene: 4. From germline, CDR1 is MNHEY and CDR2 SVGAGI. CDR3 length equals 15 residues.

This chain links TRBV7-8 with TRBJ1-4; possible D gene TRBD1, 6 bases. The germline V and J ends were trimmed by 3 bases and 2 bases, with 10 bases remaining between them. This CDR3 is 15 amino acids long. Germline assignment: CDR1 SGHVS and CDR2 FQNEAQ. Here the CDR3 reads CASSFRGATNEKLFF. CDR3 in DNA: TGTGCCAGCAGCTTCAGGGGTGCGACTAATGAAAAACTGTTTTTT.

The chain combines TRBV19 with TRBJ1-2; a possible D gene is TRBD1 (5 bases). Germline assignment: CDR1 LNHDA and CDR2 SQIVND (reference sequence). The CDR3 is 15 amino acids. V lost 7 bases and J lost 8, with 23 bases in between. For the CDR3, the DNA is TGTGCCAGTACTTCAGACGGGGGGTCGCGCTTCGGCTACACCTTC. This gives the protein CASTSDGGSRFGYTF.

The chain recombines TRBV7-9 with TRBJ1-4; 8 bases align to TRBD1. The germline CDR1 and CDR2 sequences are SEHNR and FQNEAQ (reference sequence). The CDR3 spans 16 residues. The J segment lost 11 bases and the V segment lost 5 bases, leaving 16 bases of the junction unmatched. The CDR3 DNA follows: TGTGCCAGCAGCGCAAGGACAGGGCTTTCGCGAGGGAAACTGTTTTTT. Translating gives CASSARTGLSRGKLFF.

V gene TRBV4-2 combines with J gene TRBJ2-5; tentatively, D is TRBD2 (5 bases). CDR1 is LGHNA and CDR2 is YNFKEQ in the germline V gene. Trimming pared 6 bases from V and 3 bases from J, leaving 11 bases between. The CDR3 has 13 residues. The DNA of the CDR3 is TGTGCCAGCAGTCTGGTCGGGGAAGAGACCCAGTACTTC. The encoded protein is CASSLVGEETQYF.

The CDR3 nucleotides read TGTGCCTGGGTGGGGGGGGATGGTTTTGATACGCAGTATTTT. It encodes CAWVGGDGFDTQYF. The V gene is TRBV30, the J gene TRBJ2-3; 7 bases agree with TRBD2. V lost 5 bases and J lost 6; bases outside the gene matches: 11. The germline CDR1 and CDR2 sequences are GTSNPN and SVGIG (reference sequence). CDR3 length equals 14 residues. The whole variable domain, filled in from reference TRBV30 and TRBJ2-3, reads SQTIHQWPATLVQPVGSPLSLECTVEGTSNPNLYWYRQAAGRGLQLLFYSVGIGQISSEVPQNLSASRPQDRQFILSSKKLLLSDSGFYLCAWVGGDGFDTQYFGPGTRLTVL.

The chain carries TRBV28 and TRBJ2-3; 8 bases match TRBD2. V lost 5 bases to trimming and J lost 6 bases; unmatched junction nucleotides: 13. Germline V gene data show CDR1 as MDHEN and CDR2 as SYDVKM. This CDR3 comprises 16 residues. This chain's CDR3 is CASSPGEEAGVDTQYF. The CDR3 DNA reads as TGTGCCAGCAGTCCCGGTGAGGAAGCGGGGGTTGATACGCAGTATTTT.

This chain connects TRBV28 to TRBJ1-1, with 11 bases identical to TRBD1. The V gene's germline CDR1 is MDHEN and CDR2 SYDVKM. This CDR3 contains 17 residues. Trimming removed 6 bases from V and 3 bases from J; junction bases left unmatched: 12. The CDR3 DNA sequence: TGTGCCAGCAGCTCCGGACAGGGGGCTTCCTGGGACACTGAAGCTTTCTTT. This codes for CASSSGQGASWDTEAFF.